One and the same sample provided the 16 T cell receptor beta chains below, sequenced in a study of blood T cells in healthy people across ages. A second PCR of 7 to 11 cycles used a sample-barcoded 5' primer and a J-beta primer mix. TCRdb reanalysed the 5' RACE reads using MiXCR and keeps one entry per CDR3 protein. The repertoire has approximately 490,000 distinct CDR3 sequences, 20% to 30% of them found once; the top ten carry roughly 9%. The same data also went into a second study, on T cells of mothers and their children.

The sequenced sample was blood. These receptors were collected from a boy aged 5-17 years in good health.

This clonotype was counted ten times or more. J is TRBJ2-5 and V is TRBV15; 10 bases map to TRBD2. V lost 0 bases, J lost 1 base, and 2 bases stayed unmatched. The CDR3 runs 16 residues. The germline CDR1 and CDR2 sequences are LNHNV and YYDKDF (reference sequence). The chain's CDR3 is CATSREGLAVQETQYF. CDR3 nucleotide sequence: TGTGCCACCAGCAGAGAAGGACTAGCGGTCCAAGAGACCCAGTACTTC.

J is TRBJ1-1 and V is TRBV29-1; 7 bases fit TRBD1. The CDR3 has 18 residues. The V gene end was trimmed by 3 bases and the J gene end by 1 base; junction bases not matched to a gene: 17. Germline lookup yields CDR1 SQVTM and CDR2 ANQGSEA. The CDR3 loop is CSVEPWTGPDPQNTEAFF. In DNA, the CDR3 is TGCAGCGTTGAGCCTTGGACAGGCCCAGATCCCCAGAACACTGAAGCTTTCTTT.

This chain connects TRBV5-6 to TRBJ2-3; the D gene could be TRBD1 or TRBD2 (5 bases each). The germline gives CDR1 SGHDT, CDR2 YYEEEE. V gave up 4 bases and J gave up 6 bases, with 21 bases separating them. The CDR3 extends over 16 amino acids. The CDR3 is CASSGDLSRVVDTQYF. The CDR3 DNA sequence: TGTGCCAGCAGCGGGGACCTTTCCAGGGTAGTGGATACGCAGTATTTT.

With respect to this clonotype: Mismatch with germline at one junction end may stem from a read error. The CDR3 spells CASSQDAGNYAYTF. CDR3 bases: TGTGCCAGCAGCCAAGATGCAGGGAACTATGCCTACACCTTC. This rearrangement joins TRBV14 to TRBJ1-2; weak D call: TRBD1 (5 bases). The CDR3 spans 14 residues. Germline-derived CDR1 and CDR2 are SGHDN and FVKESK.

This clonotype showed up just a few times. The CDR3, as DNA: TGCGCCAGCAGCTCCGGGACCCCGAACACCGGGGAGCTGTTTTTT. It codes for CASSSGTPNTGELFF. This chain uses TRBV5-1 with TRBJ2-2; either TRBD1 or TRBD2 may fit D (5 bases each). The CDR3 is 15 amino acids. Trimming took 3 bases from V and 0 from J, leaving 9 bases between them. Germline assignment: CDR1 SGHRS and CDR2 YFSETQ.

The rearrangement uses TRBV19 and TRBJ2-1; 7 bases align to TRBD2. The ends lost 0 bases at V and 2 bases at J; junction bases unmatched: 4. Germline CDR1 is LNHDA and CDR2 is SQIVND (reference sequence). This CDR3 has 16 amino acids. CDR3 sequence (DNA): TGTGCCAGTAGTATAGAAGGGCGGGAGCCCTACAATGAGCAGTTCTTC. It translates to CASSIEGREPYNEQFF.

This clonotype was found a few times. The V gene is TRBV7-2, the J gene TRBJ1-1; D possibly corresponds to TRBD1 (5 bases). Germline V gene data show CDR1 as SGHTA and CDR2 as FQGNSA. Trimming pared 0 bases from V and 11 bases from J, leaving 10 bases between. This CDR3 spans 12 amino acids. The CDR3 DNA reads as TGTGCCAGCAGCTTAGCGCCGGGGCGGGCTTTCTTT. Its protein product is CASSLAPGRAFF.

This clonotype was counted a few times. The J gene is TRBJ2-7, the V gene TRBV20-1; no firm D call. Germline V gene lookup returns CDR1 DFQATT and CDR2 SNEGSKA (reference sequence). The CDR3 loop spans 12 amino acids. V was pared by 3 bases and J by 0 bases, with 6 bases between. CDR3 sequence (DNA): TGCAGTGCTAGGGACCTCTCCTACGAGCAGTACTTC. Translating it yields CSARDLSYEQYF.

The chain uses TRBV18 and TRBJ1-4; a weak D match, TRBD1 (6 bases). From germline, CDR1 is KGHSH and CDR2 LQKENI. Trimming removed 6 bases at V and 5 bases at J, with 13 bases between. The CDR3 is made up of 14 amino acids. CDR3 sequence: CASSRSQGNEKLFF. In nucleotides, the CDR3 is TGTGCCAGCTCCCGGTCCCAGGGGAATGAAAAACTGTTTTTT. The complete variable domain, with remaining parts taken from reference TRBV18 and TRBJ1-4, reads NAGVMQNPRHLVRRRGQEARLRCSPMKGHSHVYWYRQLPEEGLKFMVYLQKENIIDESGMPKERFSAEFPKEGPSILRIQQVVRGDSAAYFCASSRSQGNEKLFFGSGTQLSVL.

The rearrangement joins TRBV20-1 to TRBJ2-7, with D tentatively TRBD1 (5 bases). Trimming removed 0 bases from V and 2 bases from J, with 20 bases in between. The CDR3 sequence is 17 residues long. The germline gives CDR1 DFQATT, CDR2 SNEGSKA (reference sequence). The CDR3 spells CSARDDAVGVTTYEQYF. In nucleotides, the CDR3 is TGCAGTGCTAGAGATGATGCTGTAGGGGTAACGACCTACGAGCAGTACTTC.

This clonotype came up a few times. This chain connects TRBV14 to TRBJ2-5; D unresolved. The tail of the sequence fits TRBJ2-7 better, so the J call may be wrong. CDR1 is SGHDN, CDR2 FVKESK, per germline. The CDR3 has 14 amino acids. CDR3 amino acids: CASSQGSGPYEQYF. CDR3 sequence (DNA): TGTGCCAGCAGCCAAGGTTCGGGCCCCTACGAGCAGTACTTC.

There are a few counts of this clonotype. V gene TRBV29-1 combines with J gene TRBJ1-1; a possible D gene is TRBD1 (5 bases). CDR1 SQVTM and CDR2 ANQGSEA come from the germline V gene. V lost 7 bases and J lost 2, with 17 bases in between. This CDR3 has 14 residues. The CDR3 here is CSAKLGGPNTEAFF. For the CDR3, the DNA is TGCAGCGCCAAATTGGGGGGTCCCAACACTGAAGCTTTCTTT. Looking up the rest from reference TRBV29-1 and TRBJ1-1 gives the full variable domain: SAVISQKPSRDICQRGTSLTIQCQVDSQVTMMFWYRQQPGQSLTLIATANQGSEATYESGFVIDKFPISRPNLTFSTLTVSNMSPEDSSIYLCSAKLGGPNTEAFFGQGTRLTVV.

The genes are TRBV20-1 and TRBJ2-3; tentative D call: TRBD2 (7 bases). CDR1 is DFQATT, CDR2 SNEGSKA, per germline (reference sequence). Trimming shortened V by 4 bases and J by 6 bases, and 14 bases separated the two germline ends. CDR3 length: 13 amino acids. The chain's CDR3 is CSANQGGGDTQYF. CDR3 nucleotides: TGCAGTGCTAACCAAGGGGGAGGGGATACGCAGTATTTT.

This clonotype was seen only a few times. The J gene is TRBJ2-7, the V gene TRBV29-1; weak D call: TRBD1 (6 bases). V lost 5 bases to trimming and J lost 3 bases, with 14 bases between them. The germline V gene has CDR1 SQVTM and CDR2 ANQGSEA. The length of the CDR3 is 13 residues. CDR3 protein: CSVSLGAGYEQYF. The DNA for the CDR3 is TGCAGCGTTTCCCTGGGGGCGGGCTACGAGCAGTACTTC.

J is TRBJ2-1 and V is TRBV9, with TRBD2 identical over 13 bases. With 4 bases clipped from V and 7 bases from J, the junction kept 8 bases outside the gene matches. Germline V gene sequence: CDR1 SGDLS, CDR2 YYNGEE. The CDR3 is 16 amino acids. Here the CDR3 DNA reads TGTGCCAGCAGCCCACTAGCGGGGGGGCCGGAGAATGAGCAGTTCTTC. It specifies CASSPLAGGPENEQFF.

The chain carries TRBV2 and TRBJ2-7; D could derive from TRBD1 or TRBD2 (5 bases each). With 7 bases removed from V and 3 bases from J, the gap between germline ends came to 16 bases. The CDR3 runs to 14 residues. Per the germline V gene, CDR1 is SNHLY and CDR2 is FYNNEI. CDR3 coding DNA: TGTGCCAGCACTCCGGGACCGCCAAACTACGAGCAGTACTTC. Amino acids: CASTPGPPNYEQYF.